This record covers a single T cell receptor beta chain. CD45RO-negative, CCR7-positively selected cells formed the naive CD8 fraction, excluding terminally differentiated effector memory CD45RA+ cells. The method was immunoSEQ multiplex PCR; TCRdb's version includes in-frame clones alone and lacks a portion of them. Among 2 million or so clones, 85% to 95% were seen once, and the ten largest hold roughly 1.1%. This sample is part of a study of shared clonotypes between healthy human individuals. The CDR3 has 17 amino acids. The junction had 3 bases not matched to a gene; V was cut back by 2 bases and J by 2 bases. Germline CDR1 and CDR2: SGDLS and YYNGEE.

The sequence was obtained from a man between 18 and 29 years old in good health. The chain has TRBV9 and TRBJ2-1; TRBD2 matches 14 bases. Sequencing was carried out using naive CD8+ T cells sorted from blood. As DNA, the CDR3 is TGTGCCAGCAGCGTTGAGGGACTAGCGGGAGCCTACAATGAGCAGTTCTTC. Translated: CASSVEGLAGAYNEQFF.